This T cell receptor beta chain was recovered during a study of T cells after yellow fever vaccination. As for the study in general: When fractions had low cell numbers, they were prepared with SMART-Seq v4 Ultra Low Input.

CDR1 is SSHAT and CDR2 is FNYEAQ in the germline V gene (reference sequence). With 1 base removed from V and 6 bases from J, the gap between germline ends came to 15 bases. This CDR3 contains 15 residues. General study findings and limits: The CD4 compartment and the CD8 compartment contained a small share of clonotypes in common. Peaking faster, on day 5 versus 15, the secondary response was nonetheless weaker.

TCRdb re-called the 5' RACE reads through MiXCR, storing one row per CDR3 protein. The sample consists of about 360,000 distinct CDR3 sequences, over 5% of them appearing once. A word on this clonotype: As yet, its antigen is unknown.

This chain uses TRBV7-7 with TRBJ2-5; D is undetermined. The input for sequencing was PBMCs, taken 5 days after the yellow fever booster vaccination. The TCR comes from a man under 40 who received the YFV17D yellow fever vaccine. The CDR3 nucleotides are TGTGCCAGCAGCTTAGATTGGTCTGGGTTACAGACCCAGTACTTC. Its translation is CASSLDWSGLQTQYF.